The text below deals with one T cell receptor (beta chain). Its antigen is as yet unknown. The CDR3 is 16 amino acids. Germline-derived CDR1 and CDR2 are MDHEN and SYDVKM. The sample originates from a study of OX40 agonist ivuxolimab in advanced cancers. The study, taken as a whole, reports: Blood T cells, both CD4+ and CD8+, expanded clonally by week 6 at 0.1 to 3.0 mg/kg.

Libraries were prepared by immunoSEQ multiplex PCR; TCRdb keeps only in-frame clonotypes and omits some of them. The sample has some 41,000 clones, about 88% seen once. The rearrangement joins TRBV28 to TRBJ2-5; TRBD2 aligns across 8 bases. Judging by the DNA end, TRBJ2-7 fits better; the J call may be wrong. This receptor was identified in an adult with an advanced solid tumor such as melanoma, head and neck, liver or kidney cancer. Source: CD4+ or CD8+ T cells sorted from blood, taken in a trial of the OX40 agonist ivuxolimab. This CDR3 reads CASSFSSGPESGEQYF. In nucleotides, the CDR3 is TGTGCCAGCAGTTTTTCTAGCGGGCCAGAGTCGGGCGAGCAGTACTTC.